This T cell receptor beta chain comes out of a study of shared clonotypes between healthy human individuals. The repertoire was sequenced with immunoSEQ multiplex PCR; TCRdb's copy has only in-frame clones and lacks some. The sample has about 230,000 clones; about 69% are singletons. Many counts were recorded for this clone. V shed 6 bases, J shed 3 bases, and the junction held 11 bases outside the gene matches. The CDR3 has 16 amino acids. The V gene's germline CDR1 is MNHEY and CDR2 SMNVEV (reference sequence). The rearrangement links TRBV27 to TRBJ2-3, with 8 bases matching TRBD2. This TCR derives from a young man in good health. The source material was memory CD4+ T cells sorted from blood. The subset is: CD45RA-negative fraction. CDR3 amino acids: CASSPSSGRGTDTQYF. The CDR3 coding sequence is TGTGCCAGCAGCCCTTCAAGCGGGAGAGGTACAGATACGCAGTATTTT.